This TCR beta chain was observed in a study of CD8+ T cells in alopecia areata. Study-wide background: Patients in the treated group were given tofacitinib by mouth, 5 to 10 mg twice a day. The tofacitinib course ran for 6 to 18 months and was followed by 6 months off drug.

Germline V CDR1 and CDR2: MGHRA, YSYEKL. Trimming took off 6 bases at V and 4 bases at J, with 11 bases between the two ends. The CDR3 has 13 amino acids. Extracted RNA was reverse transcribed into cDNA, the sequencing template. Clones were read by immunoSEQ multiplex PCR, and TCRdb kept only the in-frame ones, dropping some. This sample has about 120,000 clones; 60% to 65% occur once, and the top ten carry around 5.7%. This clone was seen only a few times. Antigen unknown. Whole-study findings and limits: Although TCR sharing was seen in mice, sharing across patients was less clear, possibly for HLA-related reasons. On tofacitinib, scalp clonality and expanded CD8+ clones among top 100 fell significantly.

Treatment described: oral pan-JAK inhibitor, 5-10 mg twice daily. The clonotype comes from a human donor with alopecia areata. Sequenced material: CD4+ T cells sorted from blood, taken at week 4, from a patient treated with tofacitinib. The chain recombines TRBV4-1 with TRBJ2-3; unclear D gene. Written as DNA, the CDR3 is TGCGCCAGCAGTCGAAGTCCCCCAGATACGCAGTATTTT. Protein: CASSRSPPDTQYF.